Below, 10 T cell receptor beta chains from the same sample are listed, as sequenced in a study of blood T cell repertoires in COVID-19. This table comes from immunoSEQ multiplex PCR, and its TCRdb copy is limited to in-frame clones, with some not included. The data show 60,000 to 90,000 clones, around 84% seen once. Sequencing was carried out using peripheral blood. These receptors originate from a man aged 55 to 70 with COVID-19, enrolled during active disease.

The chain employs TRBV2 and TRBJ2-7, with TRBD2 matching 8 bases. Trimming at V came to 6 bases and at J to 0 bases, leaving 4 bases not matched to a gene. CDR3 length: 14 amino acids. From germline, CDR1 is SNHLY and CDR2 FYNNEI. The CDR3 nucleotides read TGTGCCAGCAGCGGACTAGCCAGCTCCTACGAGCAGTACTTC. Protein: CASSGLASSYEQYF.

Written as DNA, the CDR3 is TGTGCCAGCAGTGGAGCTACAAGCAATCAGCCCCAGCATTTT. This codes for CASSGATSNQPQHF. The rearrangement uses TRBV2 and TRBJ1-5, with D hard to call. V shed 4 bases and J shed 1 base, with 8 bases lying between them. The CDR3 runs 14 residues. CDR1 SNHLY and CDR2 FYNNEI come from the germline V gene.

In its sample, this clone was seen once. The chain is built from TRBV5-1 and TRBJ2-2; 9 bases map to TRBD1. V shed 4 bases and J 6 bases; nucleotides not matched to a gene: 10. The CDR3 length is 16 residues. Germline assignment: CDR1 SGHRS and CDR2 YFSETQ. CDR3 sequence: CASSPRTGDRAGELFF. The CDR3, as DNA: TGCGCCAGCAGCCCCCGGACAGGGGATAGGGCCGGGGAGCTGTTTTTT. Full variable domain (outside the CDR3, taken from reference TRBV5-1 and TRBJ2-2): KAGVTQTPRYLIKTRGQQVTLSCSPISGHRSVSWYQQTPGQGLQFLFEYFSETQRNKGNFPGRFSGRQFSNSRSEMNVSTLELGDSALYLCASSPRTGDRAGELFFGEGSRLTVL.

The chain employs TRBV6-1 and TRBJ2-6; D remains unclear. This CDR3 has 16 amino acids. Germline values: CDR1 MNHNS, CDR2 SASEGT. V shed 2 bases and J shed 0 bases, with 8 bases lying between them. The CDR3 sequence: CASSEWQASGANVLTF. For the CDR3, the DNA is TGTGCCAGCAGTGAATGGCAGGCCTCTGGGGCCAACGTCCTGACTTTC.

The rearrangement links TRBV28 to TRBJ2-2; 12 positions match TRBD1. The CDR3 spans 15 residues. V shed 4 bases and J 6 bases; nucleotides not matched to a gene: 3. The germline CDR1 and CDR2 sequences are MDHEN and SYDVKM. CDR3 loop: CASSSGTGGPGELFF. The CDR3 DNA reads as TGTGCCAGCAGTTCAGGGACAGGGGGCCCCGGGGAGCTGTTTTTT.

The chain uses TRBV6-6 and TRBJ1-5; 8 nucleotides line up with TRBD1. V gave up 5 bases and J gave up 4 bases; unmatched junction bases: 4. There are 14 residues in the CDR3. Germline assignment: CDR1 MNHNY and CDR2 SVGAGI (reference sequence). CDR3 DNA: TGTGCCAGCAGTGACCAGGGGGCGAATCAGCCCCAGCATTTT. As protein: CASSDQGANQPQHF.

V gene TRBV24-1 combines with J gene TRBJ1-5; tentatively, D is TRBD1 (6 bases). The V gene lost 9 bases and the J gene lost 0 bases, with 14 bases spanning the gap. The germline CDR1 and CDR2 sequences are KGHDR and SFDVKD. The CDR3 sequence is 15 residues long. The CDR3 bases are TGTGCCACCGGATCACAGGGTCATAGCAATCAGCCCCAGCATTTT. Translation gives CATGSQGHSNQPQHF.

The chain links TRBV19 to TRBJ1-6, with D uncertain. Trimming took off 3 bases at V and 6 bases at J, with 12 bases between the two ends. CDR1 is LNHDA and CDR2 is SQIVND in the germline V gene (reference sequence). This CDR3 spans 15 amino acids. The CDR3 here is CASSIIAGANSPLHF. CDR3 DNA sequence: TGTGCCAGTAGTATTATTGCGGGAGCTAATTCACCCCTCCACTTT.

The CDR3 region has the DNA TGTGCCAGCAGTTACTCAAGGGGCCGGTACGAGCAGTACTTC. It translates to CASSYSRGRYEQYF. The chain carries TRBV6-5 and TRBJ2-7, with D perhaps TRBD1 (5 bases). The V end lost 0 bases, the J end lost 4 bases, and 10 bases lay between the germline ends. The CDR3 extends over 14 amino acids. Germline CDR1 reads MNHEY; CDR2 reads SVGAGI.

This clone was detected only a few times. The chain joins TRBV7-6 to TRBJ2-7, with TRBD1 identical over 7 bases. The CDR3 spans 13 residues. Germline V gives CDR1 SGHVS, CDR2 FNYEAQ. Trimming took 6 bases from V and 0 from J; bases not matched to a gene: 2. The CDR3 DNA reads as TGTGCCAGCAGTAGGACAGGCTCCTACGAGCAGTACTTC. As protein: CASSRTGSYEQYF.